The 25 T cell receptor beta chains below were found in one sample sequenced in a study of cytomegalovirus exposure and HLA in healthy donors. Vbeta (60) and Jbeta (13) primers were used in the PCR. Sequenced by immunoSEQ multiplex PCR; TCRdb stores in-frame clones only, minus some. The sample includes under 250,000 clones, about 80% of them seen just once. The sequenced sample consisted of PBMCs. The source is a woman between 50 and 59 years old in good health and CMV-seropositive.

The genes are TRBV2 and TRBJ2-5; no firm D call. The germline V gene encodes CDR1 SNHLY and CDR2 FYNNEI. Deletions cut 6 bases from V and 5 bases from J, with 25 bases between. There are 17 residues in the CDR3. The CDR3 DNA is TGTGCCAGCAGCCATTCACCAAGGCAGTTAACGGAGGAGACCCAGTACTTC. Its translation is CASSHSPRQLTEETQYF.

This chain connects TRBV6-1 to TRBJ1-3; D not certain. Trimming cost V 0 bases and J 0 bases, with 12 bases left between them. This CDR3 contains 17 residues. Germline V lookup: CDR1 MNHNS, CDR2 SASEGT. The CDR3 is CASSEATNPYSGNTIYF. CDR3 in DNA: TGTGCCAGCAGTGAAGCAACTAACCCATACTCTGGAAACACCATATATTTT.

This clone was observed a few times. V is TRBV4-1 and J is TRBJ1-1, with a possible D match to TRBD1 (5 bases). The ends were cut back, 5 bases at V and 6 bases at J, with 25 bases in the middle. CDR3 length: 17 residues. CDR1 is MGHRA, CDR2 YSYEKL, per germline. CDR3 sequence reads: CASSSMGSTGGSSEAFF. CDR3 nucleotide sequence: TGCGCCAGCAGCAGCATGGGCAGTACGGGGGGTTCTTCTGAAGCTTTCTTT.

The CDR3 nucleotides read TGTGCCAGCAGCGCGGCCAACCAAGAGACCCAGTACTTC. This gives the protein CASSAANQETQYF. The V call is TRBV5-4, the J call TRBJ2-5, with D unresolved. The germline V gene has CDR1 SGHNT and CDR2 YYREEE (reference sequence). This CDR3 has 13 residues. The ends were cut back, 4 bases at V and 0 bases at J, with 7 bases in the middle.

The J gene is TRBJ2-7, the V gene TRBV18; 7 bases line up with TRBD2. Trimming at V came to 2 bases and at J to 6 bases, leaving 16 bases not matched to a gene. In germline, CDR1 is KGHSH, CDR2 LQKENI. The CDR3 has 17 amino acids. The CDR3 DNA sequence: TGTGCCAGCTCACCATTGGTCGGGGGGACCCCGCCGGGCGAGCAGTACTTC. It specifies CASSPLVGGTPPGEQYF. The full variable domain, with the rest looked up from reference TRBV18 and TRBJ2-7, is NAGVMQNPRHLVRRRGQEARLRCSPMKGHSHVYWYRQLPEEGLKFMVYLQKENIIDESGMPKERFSAEFPKEGPSILRIQQVVRGDSAAYFCASSPLVGGTPPGEQYFGPGTRLTVT.

V usage is TRBV19 and J usage is TRBJ1-1; 7 nucleotides match TRBD1. With V trimmed by 4 bases and J by 7 bases, 9 bases remained unmatched. The CDR3 is 14 residues long. Germline assignment: CDR1 LNHDA and CDR2 SQIVND (reference sequence). The CDR3 spells CASSTRQGWNEAFF. CDR3 nucleotide sequence: TGTGCCAGTAGTACGAGACAGGGCTGGAATGAAGCTTTCTTT.

The V call is TRBV18, the J call TRBJ1-2, with 7 bases matching TRBD1. This CDR3 comprises 14 residues. The J segment lost 3 bases and the V segment lost 3 bases, leaving 4 bases of the junction unmatched. Germline assignment: CDR1 KGHSH and CDR2 LQKENI. The DNA for the CDR3 is TGTGCCAGCTCACCTCAGACAGGGCACTATGGCTACACCTTC. It encodes CASSPQTGHYGYTF.

The rearrangement uses TRBV2 and TRBJ1-2; 8 bases match TRBD1. The CDR3 totals 13 residues. With 6 bases clipped from V and 4 bases from J, the junction kept 4 bases outside the gene matches. Germline loops: CDR1 SNHLY, CDR2 FYNNEI. CDR3 protein: CASSTGGSYGYTF. In DNA, the CDR3 is TGTGCCAGCAGCACAGGGGGAAGCTATGGCTACACCTTC.

The chain links TRBV18 to TRBJ1-5; D might be TRBD1 (5 bases). The CDR3 contains 14 residues. V lost 5 bases, J lost 3 bases, and 11 bases lay in between. The V gene's germline CDR1 is KGHSH and CDR2 LQKENI. The chain's CDR3 is CASSTTDPNQPQHF. CDR3 in DNA: TGTGCCAGCTCAACGACAGACCCCAATCAGCCCCAGCATTTT.

The J gene is TRBJ2-7, the V gene TRBV19, with 8 nucleotides matching TRBD2. Trimming removed 8 bases from V and 2 bases from J; junction bases left unmatched: 8. Germline V CDR1 and CDR2: LNHDA, SQIVND (reference sequence). The CDR3 has 14 residues. The CDR3 nucleotides are TGTGCCAGTGGATCCAGCGGGGGCCCCTACGAGCAGTACTTC. Amino acids: CASGSSGGPYEQYF.

On this clone itself: In the same sample, other DNA sequences code for this CDR3. The chain has TRBV7-8 and TRBJ2-7, with a possible D match to TRBD1 (5 bases). The germline V and J ends were trimmed by 2 bases and 3 bases, with 5 bases remaining between them. The germline V gene has CDR1 SGHVS and CDR2 FQNEAQ. The CDR3 loop spans 12 amino acids. CDR3 protein: CASSLQGYEQYF. The CDR3 DNA reads as TGTGCCAGCAGCTTACAGGGCTACGAGCAGTACTTC.

The chain joins TRBV28 to TRBJ1-6; 8 nucleotides align to TRBD1. CDR3 size: 14 residues. V dropped 5 bases and J dropped 9; count of bases not matched to a gene: 6. The germline gives CDR1 MDHEN, CDR2 SYDVKM. CDR3 protein: CASSPTGATSPLHF. CDR3 bases: TGTGCCAGCAGTCCGACAGGGGCTACTTCACCCCTCCACTTT.

J is TRBJ1-2 and V is TRBV25-1, with 9 bases matching TRBD1. Germline V gene data show CDR1 as MGHDK and CDR2 as SYGVNS. The CDR3 has 15 amino acids. V was pared by 7 bases and J by 6 bases, with 12 bases of the junction left unmatched. Written as DNA, the CDR3 is TGTGCCAGCACCCCGCAAGGACAGGGGAGGAATGGCTACACCTTC. Its translation is CASTPQGQGRNGYTF.

Comments on this clone: Relative to the germline gene, one junction end is altered; a read error may explain this. V gene TRBV7-9 combines with J gene TRBJ1-2; D remains unclear. Per the germline V gene, CDR1 is SEHNR and CDR2 is FQNEAQ (reference sequence). The CDR3 has 14 amino acids. CDR3 amino acids: CASSLAAENYGYTF. The CDR3 DNA follows: TGTGCCAGCAGCCTAGCGGCCGAAAACTATGGCTACACCTTC.

The chain carries TRBV5-1 and TRBJ1-2; D is possibly TRBD1 (5 bases). This CDR3 region has 13 residues. The V end was cut by 4 bases, the J end by 11 bases, with 18 bases between. Germline values: CDR1 SGHRS, CDR2 YFSETQ. The CDR3 nucleotides read TGCGCCAGCAGCGAAGGGCTCTACCGGGGGTACACCTTC. Protein product: CASSEGLYRGYTF.

The chain links TRBV18 to TRBJ1-5; unclear D gene. The CDR3 extends over 17 amino acids. With 6 bases removed from V and 1 base from J, the gap between germline ends came to 19 bases. Germline CDR1 reads KGHSH; CDR2 reads LQKENI. The CDR3 reads CASSPLGFGQSNQPQHF. The CDR3 nucleotides are TGTGCCAGCTCCCCCTTGGGCTTTGGGCAGAGCAATCAGCCCCAGCATTTT.

The chain links TRBV6-5 to TRBJ1-2; possibly TRBD1 for D (5 bases). This CDR3 is 13 amino acids long. Trimming shortened V by 8 bases and J by 2 bases, and 12 bases separated the two germline ends. Germline-derived CDR1 and CDR2 are MNHEY and SVGAGI. DNA for the CDR3: TGTGCCAGCGGACACATGGTGAACTATGGCTACACCTTC. The encoded protein is CASGHMVNYGYTF.

On this clone: The junction departs from the called germline gene at one end, perhaps through a read error. The genes are TRBV9 and TRBJ2-1; possible D gene TRBD2, 6 bases. This CDR3 is built from 13 residues. Germline CDR1 reads SGDLS; CDR2 reads YYNGEE. The CDR3 region is CAGSVGPTSNQFF. The CDR3 bases are TGTGCCGGCAGCGTAGGCCCAACTAGCAATCAGTTCTTC.

The chain links TRBV4-1 to TRBJ2-5, with D possibly being TRBD2 (5 bases). CDR3 length equals 15 residues. The V gene's germline CDR1 is MGHRA and CDR2 YSYEKL. V was clipped by 1 base and J by 1 base, with 10 bases between them. Written as DNA, the CDR3 is TGCGCCAGCAGCCAAGGGCCGGGGTCCCAAGAGACCCAGTACTTC. Protein product: CASSQGPGSQETQYF.

The rearrangement links TRBV19 to TRBJ2-7, with D tentatively TRBD1 (5 bases). CDR1 LNHDA and CDR2 SQIVND come from the germline V gene (reference sequence). The CDR3 spans 16 residues. V dropped 5 bases and J dropped 0 bases, with 17 bases sitting between them. CDR3 amino acids: CASSPAWKRGSYEQYF. The DNA of the CDR3 is TGTGCCAGTAGTCCGGCTTGGAAAAGGGGCTCCTACGAGCAGTACTTC.

This chain connects TRBV5-5 to TRBJ2-7, with 8 bases that match TRBD2. Trimming removed 0 bases from V and 5 bases from J; junction bases left unmatched: 7. The CDR3 is 15 residues long. Germline values: CDR1 SGHKS, CDR2 YYEKEE (reference sequence). Here the CDR3 DNA reads TGTGCCAGCAGCTTGGGGGGCGGGGGGTCCGACGAGCAGTACTTC. Translating gives CASSLGGGGSDEQYF.

The CDR3 DNA is TGCAGCGTTGAGGAAGGACTTGGACAGGGGGCGCTTATCCAAGAGACCCAGTACTTC. Amino acids: CSVEEGLGQGALIQETQYF. The V gene is TRBV29-1, the J gene TRBJ2-5; 11 bases map to TRBD1. J was trimmed by 1 base and V by 3 bases; bases with no gene match: 16. The germline gives CDR1 SQVTM, CDR2 ANQGSEA. This CDR3 spans 19 amino acids. Supplemented by reference TRBV29-1 and TRBJ2-5, the full variable domain reads SAVISQKPSRDICQRGTSLTIQCQVDSQVTMMFWYRQQPGQSLTLIATANQGSEATYESGFVIDKFPISRPNLTFSTLTVSNMSPEDSSIYLCSVEEGLGQGALIQETQYFGPGTRLLVL.

V is TRBV5-1 and J is TRBJ1-2; D unclear. Trimming left V 2 bases short and J 5 bases short, with 10 bases between. The CDR3 is 13 residues long. In germline, CDR1 is SGHRS, CDR2 YFSETQ. The CDR3 reads CASSFIAGYGYTF. The CDR3 DNA follows: TGCGCCAGCAGCTTTATTGCGGGTTATGGCTACACCTTC.

The chain combines TRBV15 with TRBJ1-5; the D gene is possibly TRBD1 (5 bases). Germline CDR1 and CDR2: LNHNV and YYDKDF (reference sequence). V dropped 6 bases and J dropped 3 bases, with 18 bases sitting between them. The CDR3 has 16 residues. The CDR3 DNA reads TGTGCCACCAGTTCGGGGGAGGGGCCTGACAATCAGCCCCAGCATTTT. This codes for CATSSGEGPDNQPQHF.

This clone was seen only a few times. V gene TRBV2 combines with J gene TRBJ1-5; D unresolved. The CDR3 has 14 amino acids. Germline-derived CDR1 and CDR2 are SNHLY and FYNNEI. Trimming removed 4 bases from V and 6 bases from J, with 13 bases in between. CDR3 in amino acids: CASSVVGSGQPQHF. CDR3 bases: TGTGCCAGCAGTGTGGTGGGTAGCGGTCAGCCCCAGCATTTT.